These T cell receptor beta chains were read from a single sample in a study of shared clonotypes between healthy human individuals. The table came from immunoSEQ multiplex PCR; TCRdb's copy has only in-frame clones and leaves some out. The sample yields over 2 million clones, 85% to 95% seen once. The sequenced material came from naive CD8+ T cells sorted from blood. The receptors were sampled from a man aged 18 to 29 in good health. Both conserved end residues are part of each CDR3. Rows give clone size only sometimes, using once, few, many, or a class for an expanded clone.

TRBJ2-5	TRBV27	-	CASSLVTSGLKTQYF
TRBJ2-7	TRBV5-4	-	CASSRDRNPTEQYF
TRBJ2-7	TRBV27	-	CASSLVGDSYEQYF
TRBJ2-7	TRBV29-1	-	CSVEEGLPYEQYF
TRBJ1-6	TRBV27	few	CASSRPGDLDSPLHF
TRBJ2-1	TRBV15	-	CATSLAELNEQFF
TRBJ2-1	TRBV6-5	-	CASGGSGIDQFF
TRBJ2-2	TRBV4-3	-	CASSQDLLTSSYTGELFF
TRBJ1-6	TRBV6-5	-	CASSYYLDSNNSPLHF
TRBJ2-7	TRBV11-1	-	CASSFSSDREVSYEQYF
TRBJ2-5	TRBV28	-	CASSFGQGSPSEETQYF
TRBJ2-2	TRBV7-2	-	CASSLFEGGGGELFF
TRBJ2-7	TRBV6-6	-	CASSYIERVPLEQYF
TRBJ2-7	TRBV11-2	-	CASSFAGTANYEQYF
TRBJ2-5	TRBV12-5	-	CASGLDRVEETQYF
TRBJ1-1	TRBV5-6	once	CASSLDPGIGHTEAFF
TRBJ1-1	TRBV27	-	CASSPLTENTEAFF
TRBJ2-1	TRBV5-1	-	CASSHLGLAPYNEQFF
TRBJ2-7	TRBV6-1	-	CASSETGGSYEQYF
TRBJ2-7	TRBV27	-	CASSLLTGQGAYEQYF
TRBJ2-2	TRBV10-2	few	CASRTANTGELFF
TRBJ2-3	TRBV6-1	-	CASSEMSSGADTQYF
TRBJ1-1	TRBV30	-	CAWRFGGMNTEAFF
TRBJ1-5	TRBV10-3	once	CAISERERGASNQPQHF
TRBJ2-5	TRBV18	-	CASSLDRSEQYF
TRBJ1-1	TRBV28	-	CASSLDRGRHEAFF
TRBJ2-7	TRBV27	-	CASSFAGSYEQYF
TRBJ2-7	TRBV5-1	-	CASREGQALEQYF
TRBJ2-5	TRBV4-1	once	CASSPLTAQETQYF
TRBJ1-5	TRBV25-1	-	CASSEPDRGNQPQHF
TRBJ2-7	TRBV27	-	CASSRQGWAYEQYF
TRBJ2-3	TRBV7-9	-	CASSSGQTSSTDTQYF
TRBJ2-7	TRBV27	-	CASSSVGAYEQYF
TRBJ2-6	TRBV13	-	CASSPGGQSSGANVLTF
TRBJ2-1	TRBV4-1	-	CASSQLSSYNEQFF
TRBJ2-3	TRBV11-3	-	CASSHNGGGATDTQYF
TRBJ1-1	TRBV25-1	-	CASRPQDRSAEAFF
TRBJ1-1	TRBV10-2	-	CASSDLPNTEAFF
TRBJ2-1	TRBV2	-	CASSVSLVGSYNEQFF
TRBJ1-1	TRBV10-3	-	CAISEFNENTEAFF
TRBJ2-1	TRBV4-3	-	CASSQDTGGPHNEQFF
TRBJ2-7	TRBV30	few	CAWGSGIAYEQYF
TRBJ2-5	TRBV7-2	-	CASSLEAGVAETQYF
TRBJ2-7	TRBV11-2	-	CAITTEGSYEQYF
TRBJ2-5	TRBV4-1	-	CASSLGGQQETQYF
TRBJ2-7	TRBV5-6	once	CASSLAAGSSYEQYF
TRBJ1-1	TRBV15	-	CATSRERGSTDTEAFF
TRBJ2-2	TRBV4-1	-	CASSQDKKDGVFWHTGELFF
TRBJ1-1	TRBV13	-	CASSLTVTEAFF
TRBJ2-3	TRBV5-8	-	CASSFGTQYF
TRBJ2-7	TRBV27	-	CASSFAGVQYEQYF
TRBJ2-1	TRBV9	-	CASSGLSGGRGNEQFF
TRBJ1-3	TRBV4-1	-	CASSQLLTGGVSGNTIYF
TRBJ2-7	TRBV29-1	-	CSVEAPATYEQYF
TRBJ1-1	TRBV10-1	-	CASSEERDMNTEAFF
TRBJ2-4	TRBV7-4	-	CASGLEGFPKNIQYF
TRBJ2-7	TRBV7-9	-	CASSLVGDRAYEQYF
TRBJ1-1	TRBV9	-	CASSAGETEAFF
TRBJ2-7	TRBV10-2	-	CASSESNGGTYEQYF
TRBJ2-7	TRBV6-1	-	CASSFQGGYEQYF